One and the same sample provided the 6 T cell receptor beta chains below, sequenced in a study of blood T cell repertoires in COVID-19. Produced via immunoSEQ multiplex PCR; TCRdb's table is partial and in-frame only. Of approximately 89,000 clones in the sample, 70% to 90% were seen once. Source material: peripheral blood. These receptors all come from a woman aged 70-85 years with acute or convalescent COVID-19.

The chain recombines TRBV6-5 with TRBJ2-1, with 9 nucleotides matching TRBD1. V was clipped by 11 bases and J by 4 bases; unmatched bases: 12. Germline values: CDR1 MNHEY, CDR2 SVGAGI. The CDR3 sequence is 15 residues long. The CDR3 protein is CASQGTGQGYNEQFF. The CDR3, as DNA: TGTGCCTCCCAGGGAACAGGACAGGGGTACAATGAGCAGTTCTTC.

The V and J genes are TRBV28 and TRBJ1-1; the D is unclear. V was clipped by 4 bases and J by 8 bases, with 11 bases between them. This CDR3 has 12 residues. Per the germline V gene, CDR1 is MDHEN and CDR2 is SYDVKM. CDR3 DNA sequence: TGTGCCAGCAGTTATGGGCGTTTCGAAGCTTTCTTT. It specifies CASSYGRFEAFF.

The CDR3 loop is CASSYVRGAYTEAFF. The CDR3 DNA reads TGTGCCAGCAGTTACGTGCGGGGCGCCTACACTGAAGCTTTCTTT. The rearrangement joins TRBV6-5 to TRBJ1-1, with D possibly matching TRBD1 (5 bases). The CDR3 consists of 15 residues. CDR1 MNHEY and CDR2 SVGAGI come from the germline V gene. Deletions cut 2 bases from V and 3 bases from J, with 13 bases between.

The gene calls are TRBV6-6 and TRBJ1-6; weak D call: TRBD1 (5 bases). Germline lookup yields CDR1 MNHNY and CDR2 SVGAGI (reference sequence). The CDR3 runs 14 residues. V lost 0 bases, J lost 10 bases, and 10 bases lay in between. This CDR3 reads CASSYSGEDSPLHF. The DNA for the CDR3 is TGTGCCAGCAGTTACTCAGGGGAAGACTCACCCCTCCACTTT.

This clone showed up just once. The junction differs from germline at one of its ends, possibly a read error. The V call is TRBV7-2, the J call TRBJ2-5; maybe TRBD2 (7 bases). The CDR3 contains 18 residues. Germline V lookup: CDR1 SGHTA, CDR2 FQGNSA. The CDR3 loop reads CASSARAGAGPNGEAQYF. As DNA, the CDR3 is TGTGCCAGCAGCGCACGGGCGGGGGCCGGGCCAAACGGAGAGGCCCAGTACTTC.

This chain connects TRBV19 to TRBJ2-5; 7 bases match TRBD2. The CDR3 length is 13 residues. Germline CDR1 and CDR2: LNHDA and SQIVND (reference sequence). Trimming removed 9 bases from V and 5 bases from J; junction bases left unmatched: 9. CDR3 coding DNA: TGTGCCAGCAACCGGGGGGTACGGGAGACCCAGTACTTC. Encoded protein: CASNRGVRETQYF.